Below, 31 T cell receptor beta chains from the same sample are listed, as sequenced in a study of T cell repertoires in cytomegalovirus infection. TCRdb analysed the reads with MiXCR anew, one entry per CDR3 protein. The data contain 100,000 or so distinct CDR3 sequences, 20% to 30% of them singletons. Sequenced sample: CD8+ T cells from PBMCs. These receptors came from a human donor in good health (CMV status not recorded). Some clones in this sample may be carry-over from other donors' samples.

This chain connects TRBV7-9 to TRBJ1-1; no clear D gene. V shed 0 bases and J shed 5 bases, with 10 bases lying between them. Germline CDR1 SEHNR, CDR2 FQNEAQ (reference sequence). The CDR3 is 14 amino acids. The CDR3 sequence is CASSLAAVTTEAFF. The CDR3 bases are TGTGCCAGCAGCTTAGCAGCTGTAACGACTGAAGCTTTCTTT.

This clonotype has ten or more counts. The rearrangement uses TRBV7-2 and TRBJ2-2; no clear D gene. Germline CDR1 SGHTA, CDR2 FQGNSA. The CDR3 contains 13 residues. Trimming took off 5 bases at V and 6 bases at J, with 10 bases between the two ends. The CDR3 reads CASSPVYPGELFF. DNA of the CDR3: TGTGCCAGCAGCCCGGTCTATCCCGGGGAGCTGTTTTTT.

This clonotype was recorded a few times. This sequence joins TRBV7-2 and TRBJ2-5; the match to TRBD1 covers 7 bases. V gave up 5 bases and J gave up 7 bases; unmatched junction bases: 10. Looked up from germline, CDR1 is SGHTA and CDR2 is FQGNSA. The CDR3 totals 14 residues. The CDR3 DNA follows: TGTGCCAGCAGCCATCGGGACAGCCCTTGGACCCAGTACTTC. It encodes CASSHRDSPWTQYF.

This clonotype was seen many times. The V gene is TRBV7-9, the J gene TRBJ1-5; D uncertain. The CDR3 consists of 14 residues. Per the germline V gene, CDR1 is SEHNR and CDR2 is FQNEAQ (reference sequence). Deletions cut 5 bases from V and 6 bases from J, with 14 bases between. This CDR3 is CASSDGREPQPQHF. CDR3 coding DNA: TGTGCCAGCAGCGATGGTCGGGAGCCTCAGCCCCAGCATTTT.

The rearrangement joins TRBV7-3 to TRBJ2-3, with 7 bases matching TRBD1. This CDR3 comprises 16 residues. The ends lost 1 base at V and 2 bases at J; junction bases unmatched: 6. Germline CDR1 reads SGHTA; CDR2 reads FQGTGA. CDR3 nucleotides: TGTGCCAGCAGCTTAAACCCGACAGGGTCCACAGATACGCAGTATTTT. Encoded protein: CASSLNPTGSTDTQYF.

This clonotype was seen more than once but under ten times. This chain uses TRBV7-7 with TRBJ2-5; tentative D call: TRBD2 (5 bases). The CDR3 totals 12 residues. V lost 4 bases and J lost 10, with 13 bases in between. Germline V gene lookup returns CDR1 SSHAT and CDR2 FNYEAQ (reference sequence). The CDR3 bases are TGTGCCAGCAGCTCAGACGGGGTGGACCAGTACTTC. Its protein product is CASSSDGVDQYF.

The chain combines TRBV14 with TRBJ2-7; 7 bases align to TRBD1. This CDR3 spans 15 amino acids. Per germline, CDR1 SGHDN and CDR2 FVKESK. The V gene end was trimmed by 2 bases and the J gene end by 1 base; junction bases not matched to a gene: 5. The CDR3 sequence is CASSQTGTVSYEQYF. The CDR3 bases are TGTGCCAGCAGCCAAACCGGGACAGTTTCCTACGAGCAGTACTTC.

This clonotype was detected a few times. V is TRBV7-9 and J is TRBJ1-3, with D possibly TRBD1 on 5 matching bases. Germline values: CDR1 SEHNR, CDR2 FQNEAQ (reference sequence). V lost 0 bases and J 5 bases, leaving 11 bases between the germline ends. This CDR3 comprises 15 residues. Here the CDR3 reads CASSLAQTGRNTIYF. The DNA for the CDR3 is TGTGCCAGCAGCTTAGCCCAAACAGGCCGAAACACCATATATTTT.

The J gene is TRBJ1-1, the V gene TRBV2; D gene unclear. Trimming cost V 6 bases and J 1 base, with 12 bases left between them. The CDR3 is 14 amino acids. From germline, CDR1 is SNHLY and CDR2 FYNNEI. The chain's CDR3 is CASRFRNENTEAFF. The CDR3 DNA reads TGTGCCAGCAGATTCAGGAACGAGAACACTGAAGCTTTCTTT.

There are a few counts of this clonotype. V gene TRBV7-2 combines with J gene TRBJ2-5, with D unclear. The CDR3 has 20 residues. V dropped 6 bases and J dropped 4 bases, with 33 bases sitting between them. The germline V gene has CDR1 SGHTA and CDR2 FQGNSA. CDR3 residues: CASSSSSGIHSSMGPETQYF. DNA of the CDR3: TGTGCCAGCAGTTCCTCTTCGGGCATACATTCTTCAATGGGCCCAGAGACCCAGTACTTC.

The genes are TRBV12-3 or TRBV12-4 and TRBJ1-5; D is perhaps TRBD1 (6 bases). Trimming cost V 4 bases and J 7 bases, with 14 bases left between them. The CDR3 is 14 amino acids. Here the CDR3 DNA reads TGTGCCAGCAGTTCGTACAGGGTTGGGCAGCCCCAGCATTTT. Translated, it gives CASSSYRVGQPQHF.

As DNA, the CDR3 is TGTGCCAGCAGGAGGACAGGGAGCTCCTACGAGCAGTACTTC. Encoded protein: CASRRTGSSYEQYF. The V call is TRBV28, the J call TRBJ2-7, with 8 bases that match TRBD1. The CDR3 is made up of 14 amino acids. V shed 6 bases and J 0 bases; nucleotides not matched to a gene: 4. The germline gives CDR1 MDHEN, CDR2 SYDVKM.

Only a few counts were recorded for this clonotype. This chain joins TRBV28 and TRBJ2-3; 11 bases match TRBD2. The V and J ends lost 6 bases and 1 base, in that order; junction bases with no gene match: 6. Germline loops: CDR1 MDHEN, CDR2 SYDVKM. This CDR3 is built from 16 residues. The CDR3 DNA sequence: TGTGCCAGCAGAGCCGAACTAGCGGGGGGCACAGATACGCAGTATTTT. Amino acids: CASRAELAGGTDTQYF.

This rearrangement joins TRBV11-2 to TRBJ2-1; D is undetermined. Trimming pared 1 base from V and 7 bases from J, leaving 8 bases between. Germline CDR1 is SGHAT and CDR2 is FQNNGV. This CDR3 has 13 residues. CDR3: CASSLGAENEQFF. The CDR3 nucleotides are TGTGCCAGCAGCTTAGGGGCAGAGAATGAGCAGTTCTTC.

This clonotype was recorded many times. The chain recombines TRBV7-2 with TRBJ2-2; TRBD2 matches at 7 bases. CDR1 SGHTA and CDR2 FQGNSA come from the germline V gene. CDR3 length equals 15 residues. After removal of 1 base from V and 8 bases from J, the junction contained 7 bases not matched to a gene. CDR3 coding DNA: TGTGCCAGCAGCTTAGAGACTAGCACTTATGGGGAGCTGTTTTTT. Translated: CASSLETSTYGELFF.

This clonotype occurred a few times. The V and J genes are TRBV7-3 and TRBJ2-1, with a tentative D call TRBD2 (7 bases). Germline loops: CDR1 SGHTA, CDR2 FQGTGA. Between the trimmed V and J ends, which lost 2 bases and 10 bases, there was a span of 15 bases. The CDR3 sequence is 14 residues long. The DNA for the CDR3 is TGTGCCAGCAGCTTAGGAGGGGGGGCCCGGGAGCAGTTCTTC. Protein: CASSLGGGAREQFF.

Of note for this clonotype: Relative to the germline gene, one junction end is altered; a read error may explain this. The rearrangement links TRBV29-1 to TRBJ2-5; D gene unclear. Per the germline V gene, CDR1 is SQVTM and CDR2 is ANQGSEA. This CDR3 is built from 10 residues. This chain's CDR3 is CSVVEETQYF. The DNA of the CDR3 is TGCAGCGTTGTGGAAGAGACTCAGTACTTC.

This clonotype has a handful of counts. The V and J genes are TRBV27 and TRBJ1-1, with 10 nucleotides matching TRBD1. Losses at the gene ends were 7 bases for V and 5 bases for J; bases not matched to a gene: 10. The CDR3 extends over 15 amino acids. CDR1 is MNHEY and CDR2 is SMNVEV in the germline V gene (reference sequence). In nucleotides, the CDR3 is TGTGCCAGCAATCCCGGGACAGGGGTTGGAACTGAAGCTTTCTTT. This gives the protein CASNPGTGVGTEAFF.

Only a few counts were recorded for this clonotype. J is TRBJ2-1 and V is TRBV6-6; unclear D gene. CDR1 is MNHNY, CDR2 SVGAGI, per germline (reference sequence). Trimming stripped 0 bases from V and 4 bases from J, with 16 bases between. This CDR3 is 17 amino acids long. The CDR3 sequence is CASSYSSDLQPYNEQFF. CDR3 coding DNA: TGTGCCAGCAGTTACTCAAGCGACTTACAACCTTACAATGAGCAGTTCTTC.

This clonotype was picked up many times. The chain has TRBV7-8 and TRBJ2-3; the D gene is possibly TRBD1 (6 bases). This CDR3 region has 14 residues. With 1 base removed from V and 4 bases from J, the gap between germline ends came to 9 bases. Looked up from germline, CDR1 is SGHVS and CDR2 is FQNEAQ. The CDR3 sequence: CASSLVGGPDTQYF. CDR3 DNA sequence: TGTGCCAGCAGCTTAGTTGGGGGCCCAGATACGCAGTATTTT.

This clonotype was counted between two and nine times. The chain links TRBV20-1 to TRBJ2-7; 9 nucleotides align to TRBD1. The CDR3 is made up of 14 amino acids. Germline V lookup: CDR1 DFQATT, CDR2 SNEGSKA (reference sequence). The junction had 11 bases not matched to a gene; V was cut back by 6 bases and J by 5 bases. The CDR3 loop is CSAGTDRGINEQYF. CDR3 DNA: TGCAGTGCCGGTACAGACAGGGGGATCAACGAGCAGTACTTC.

This clonotype has just a few counts. V is TRBV13 and J is TRBJ2-5; tentatively, D is TRBD2 (5 bases). Between the trimmed V and J ends, which lost 3 bases and 2 bases, there was a span of 10 bases. This CDR3 is built from 14 residues. The germline CDR1 and CDR2 sequences are PRHDT and FYEKMQ (reference sequence). The CDR3 nucleotides are TGTGCCAGCAGCTTCGCCGGGAATCAAGAGACCCAGTACTTC. Translation: CASSFAGNQETQYF.

This clonotype has only a few counts. This rearrangement joins TRBV28 to TRBJ2-7, with 9 nucleotides matching TRBD1. There are 16 residues in the CDR3. The V gene end was trimmed by 5 bases and the J gene end by 6 bases; junction bases not matched to a gene: 14. Looked up from germline, CDR1 is MDHEN and CDR2 is SYDVKM. Here the CDR3 DNA reads TGTGCCAGCAGTCTCTGGGCCGGGACAGGGAGTTTCGAGCAGTACTTC. It yields the protein CASSLWAGTGSFEQYF.

V and J are TRBV12-3 or TRBV12-4 and TRBJ1-1; TRBD1 is a possible D gene (5 bases). The CDR3 consists of 15 residues. V gave up 5 bases and J gave up 2 bases, with 15 bases separating them. The CDR3 nucleotides read TGTGCCAGCAGTGTTATAACAGGACGAAACACTGAAGCTTTCTTT. Its translation: CASSVITGRNTEAFF.

There are a few counts of this clonotype. The chain joins TRBV20-1 to TRBJ2-7, with 8 nucleotides matching TRBD2. This CDR3 is built from 14 residues. Germline CDR1 and CDR2: DFQATT and SNEGSKA (reference sequence). The J segment lost 5 bases and the V segment lost 0 bases, leaving 6 bases of the junction unmatched. The chain's CDR3 is CSARDVAGGHEQYF. The CDR3 DNA reads TGCAGTGCTAGAGACGTTGCGGGGGGTCACGAGCAGTACTTC.

This sequence joins TRBV6-2 or TRBV6-3 and TRBJ1-1, with D possibly being TRBD1 (5 bases). CDR1 is MNHEY, CDR2 SVGEGT, per germline. V was shortened by 4 bases and J by 1 base, with 13 bases between the two germline ends. The CDR3 runs to 15 residues. CDR3 amino acids: CASSLKGRWNTEAFF. CDR3 in DNA: TGTGCCAGCAGTTTGAAGGGGCGCTGGAACACTGAAGCTTTCTTT.

The table lists this clonotype with a count of one. The V call is TRBV4-1, the J call TRBJ1-1; 7 bases match TRBD1. Germline CDR1 and CDR2: MGHRA and YSYEKL. V was pared by 1 base and J by 4 bases, with 3 bases of the junction left unmatched. This CDR3 region has 14 residues. CDR3 loop: CASSQGQGTTEAFF. The CDR3 bases are TGCGCCAGCAGCCAAGGACAGGGTACCACTGAAGCTTTCTTT.

The chain uses TRBV6-5 and TRBJ2-7, with D tentatively TRBD1 (5 bases). Trimming removed 7 bases from V and 1 base from J, with 17 bases in between. Germline lookup yields CDR1 MNHEY and CDR2 SVGAGI. This CDR3 is built from 15 residues. CDR3 loop: CASTPTTGRSYEQYF. For the CDR3, the DNA is TGTGCCAGCACCCCGACCACAGGACGTTCCTACGAGCAGTACTTC.

This clonotype has just a few counts. V is TRBV29-1 and J is TRBJ1-1; D possibly corresponds to TRBD1 (5 bases). V lost 4 bases to trimming and J lost 4 bases, with 16 bases between them. Germline CDR1 is SQVTM and CDR2 is ANQGSEA. This CDR3 has 14 residues. The CDR3 protein is CSVVQGKGVTEAFF. The CDR3 DNA reads as TGCAGCGTTGTTCAGGGTAAAGGTGTCACTGAAGCTTTCTTT.

This clonotype was detected a few times. The chain couples TRBV6-1 to TRBJ1-1, with unresolved D. This CDR3 is built from 17 residues. V was cut by 4 bases and J by 1 base, with 19 bases left in between. Germline V gene sequence: CDR1 MNHNS, CDR2 SASEGT. DNA for the CDR3: TGTGCCAGCAGTGCCACACTAACTCAGGTGGGGAACACTGAAGCTTTCTTT. Translating it yields CASSATLTQVGNTEAFF.

V gene TRBV7-2 combines with J gene TRBJ1-1, with D possibly TRBD1 on 5 matching bases. Per germline, CDR1 SGHTA and CDR2 FQGNSA. The CDR3 runs to 12 residues. The V and J ends lost 3 bases and 8 bases respectively, with 10 bases between them. CDR3 nucleotides: TGTGCCAGCAGCTTTGGGGGTATCGAAGCTTTCTTT. Protein sequence: CASSFGGIEAFF.